This TCR beta chain was found in a study of regulatory T cells in long-lasting Graves disease. Time point described: newly diagnosed GD, antithyroid drugs for less than 3 months. There was RNA extracted from PBMCs, and the TCR library was made from it. Trimming left V 3 bases short and J 0 bases short, with 15 bases between. In germline, CDR1 is MDHEN, CDR2 SYDVKM. This CDR3 region has 17 residues. This clonotype was observed a few times. This may be a read error, as it is one base from a much larger clone. Relying on iRepertoire HTBI primers and Arm-PCR of CDR3 regions, the team built TCR beta libraries. TCRdb re-analysed the multiplex PCR reads in MiXCR, keeping a single row per CDR3 protein. The sample has some 340,000 distinct CDR3 sequences; about 11% are singletons. These same records also appear under a second study, on T cells in Graves' hyperthyroidism and ophthalmopathy. That investigation notes: Together with thyroid ultrasound, orbital computed tomography, serum thyroxine and TRAb, clinical symptoms were used for diagnoses. The primer set for the first-round RT-PCR of the TCR CDR3 was HTBI.

Material: peripheral blood mononuclear cells (PBMCs), obtained at new diagnosis, from a patient treated with antithyroid drugs. The V gene is TRBV28, the J gene TRBJ1-5, with D perhaps matching TRBD1 (6 bases). The sequence came from a woman between 18 and 29 years old with Graves disease. The CDR3 loop is CASSFPKGGLSNQPQHF. The CDR3 nucleotides are TGTGCCAGCAGTTTTCCCAAAGGGGGTCTTAGCAATCAGCCCCAGCATTTT.